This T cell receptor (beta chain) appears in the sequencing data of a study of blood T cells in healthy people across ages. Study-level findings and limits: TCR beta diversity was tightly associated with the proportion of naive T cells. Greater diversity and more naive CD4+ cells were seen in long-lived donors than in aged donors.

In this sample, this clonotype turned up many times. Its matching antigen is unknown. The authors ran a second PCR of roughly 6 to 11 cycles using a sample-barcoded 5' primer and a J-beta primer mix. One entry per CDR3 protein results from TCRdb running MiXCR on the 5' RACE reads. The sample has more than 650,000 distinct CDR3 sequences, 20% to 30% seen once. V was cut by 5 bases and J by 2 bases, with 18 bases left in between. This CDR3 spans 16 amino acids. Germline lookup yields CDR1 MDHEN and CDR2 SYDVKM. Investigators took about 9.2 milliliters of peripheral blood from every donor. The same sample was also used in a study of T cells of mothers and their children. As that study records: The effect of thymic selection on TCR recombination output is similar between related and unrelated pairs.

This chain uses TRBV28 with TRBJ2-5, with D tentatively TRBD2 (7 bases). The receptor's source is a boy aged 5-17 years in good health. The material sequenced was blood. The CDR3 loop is CASSEPAGAKQETQYF. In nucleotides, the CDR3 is TGTGCCAGCAGTGAACCGGCGGGGGCCAAACAAGAGACCCAGTACTTC. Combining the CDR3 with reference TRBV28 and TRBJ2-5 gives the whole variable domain DVKVTQSSRYLVKRTGEKVFLECVQDMDHENMFWYRQDPGLGLRLIYFSYDVKMKEKGDIPEGYSVSREKKERFSLILESASTNQTSMYLCASSEPAGAKQETQYFGPGTRLLVL.